A single sample gave rise to the 8 T cell receptor beta chains below, sequenced in a study of identical twins. TCRdb passed the 5' RACE reads through MiXCR, listing each CDR3 protein once. The table shows 500,000 to 550,000 distinct CDR3 sequences, with more than 20% occurring only once. This sample also appeared in a second study, on yellow fever vaccine responses in identical twins.

Material: CD4+ T cells sorted from blood. The receptors were sampled from a woman aged 18-29 years in good health.

V and J are TRBV5-1 and TRBJ2-7, with 9 positions matching TRBD1. V lost 3 bases and J lost 11; bases outside the gene matches: 12. The CDR3 totals 14 residues. Per the germline V gene, CDR1 is SGHRS and CDR2 is YFSETQ. CDR3 sequence (DNA): TGCGCCAGCAGCTCGTGGGACACCGGGACAGGGAAGTACTTC. Protein product: CASSSWDTGTGKYF.

V usage is TRBV29-1 and J usage is TRBJ2-3; D call uncertain. V gave up 4 bases and J gave up 9 bases, with 11 bases separating them. Germline values: CDR1 SQVTM, CDR2 ANQGSEA. The CDR3 spans 11 residues. The CDR3: CSVGRPETQYF. The CDR3 DNA reads as TGCAGCGTTGGCCGGCCCGAAACGCAGTATTTT.

The chain is built from TRBV6-5 and TRBJ1-5; D remains unclear. This CDR3 has 13 residues. Per germline, CDR1 MNHEY and CDR2 SVGAGI. The V end was cut by 2 bases, the J end by 4 bases, with 6 bases between. CDR3 sequence: CASSYAQNQPQHF. The CDR3 DNA sequence: TGTGCCAGCAGTTACGCCCAGAATCAGCCCCAGCATTTT.

This clonotype was counted at least ten times. V usage is TRBV2 and J usage is TRBJ2-5, with D uncertain. CDR1 SNHLY and CDR2 FYNNEI come from the germline V gene. This CDR3 is built from 11 residues. Trimming left V 0 bases short and J 4 bases short, with 0 bases between. DNA of the CDR3: TGTGCCAGCAGTGAAGCAGAGACCCAGTACTTC. This translates into CASSEAETQYF.

This clonotype was seen more than once but under ten times. CDR3 coding DNA: TGCGCCAGCAGCTTGAGGGGAAATCCGAACACCGGGGAGCTGTTTTTT. Protein sequence: CASSLRGNPNTGELFF. This chain joins TRBV5-1 and TRBJ2-2; a possible D gene is TRBD1 (5 bases). Trimming cost V 1 base and J 0 bases, with 10 bases left between them. The CDR3 spans 16 residues. The germline gives CDR1 SGHRS, CDR2 YFSETQ.

This rearrangement joins TRBV5-1 to TRBJ2-2; 13 bases line up with TRBD2. The V gene end was trimmed by 4 bases and the J gene end by 4 bases; junction bases not matched to a gene: 7. Germline assignment: CDR1 SGHRS and CDR2 YFSETQ. The CDR3 length is 17 residues. In DNA, the CDR3 is TGCGCCAGCAGCCCGTGGACTAGCGGGAGAGGCACCGGGGAGCTGTTTTTT. It encodes CASSPWTSGRGTGELFF.

A word on this clonotype: The missing conserved phenylalanine or tryptophan at the end of this CDR3 makes a read error likely. In DNA, the CDR3 is TGTGCCAGCAGTTTAACTTCCGGGACAGACTACAATGAGCAGTTCCTC. It encodes CASSLTSGTDYNEQFL. The chain recombines TRBV12-3 or TRBV12-4 with TRBJ2-1; 7 nucleotides agree with TRBD1. The J segment lost 3 bases and the V segment lost 2 bases, leaving 7 bases of the junction unmatched. The CDR3 spans 16 residues.

The chain couples TRBV7-9 to TRBJ2-1; TRBD2 agrees at 8 bases. The V and J ends lost 2 bases and 6 bases, in that order; junction bases with no gene match: 9. The germline gives CDR1 SEHNR, CDR2 FQNEAQ (reference sequence). This CDR3 spans 16 amino acids. The CDR3 DNA reads TGTGCCAGCAGCTTATTTTCCGGGAGGGTGACCAATGAGCAGTTCTTC. This encodes CASSLFSGRVTNEQFF.